This is a list of T cell receptor beta chains from one sample in a study of PD-1 blockade in classical Hodgkin lymphoma. The data were produced by immunoSEQ multiplex PCR, yet TCRdb's version contains in-frame clones alone and is incomplete. This sample has 95,000 or so clones; 75% to 90% occur once, and the top ten carry about 12%. Sequenced material: peripheral blood mononuclear cells (PBMCs), taken at baseline. The receptors come from a human donor with classical Hodgkin lymphoma. Both conserved end residues are part of each CDR3. The order of the fields is CDR3 protein, CDR3 DNA, clone size, J gene, D gene, V gene. D genes are given only for firm matches. Size tells how often a clone was seen (once, few, many) or the class of an expanded clone, and some rows leave it out.

CDR3: CASSRGGHSTDTQYF
DNA: TGTGCCAGCAGCCGTGGGGGACACAGCACAGATACGCAGTATTTT
size: -
J: TRBJ2-3
D: -
V: TRBV5-4

CDR3: CASSLASASTEAFF
DNA: TGCGCCAGCAGCTTGGCCTCCGCTTCCACTGAAGCTTTCTTT
size: -
J: TRBJ1-1
D: -
V: TRBV5-1

CDR3: CASSLGVNEQFF
DNA: TGTGCCAGCAGCTTAGGGGTGAATGAGCAGTTCTTC
size: -
J: TRBJ2-1
D: -
V: TRBV7-9

CDR3: CASGRDTNQPQHF
DNA: TGTGCCAGCGGACGGGACACCAATCAGCCCCAGCATTTT
size: -
J: TRBJ1-5
D: -
V: TRBV2

CDR3: CASSSRTEMNTEAFF
DNA: TGTGCCAGCAGCTCCCGGACAGAAATGAACACTGAAGCTTTCTTT
size: -
J: TRBJ1-1
D: -
V: TRBV7-8

CDR3: CASSKASRGYEQYF
DNA: TGTGCCAGCAGCAAAGCATCTCGGGGCTACGAGCAGTACTTC
size: -
J: TRBJ2-7
D: -
V: TRBV21-1

CDR3: CASSPLRGGQYF
DNA: TGTGCCAGCAGCCCCCTTCGGGGAGGGCAGTACTTC
size: -
J: TRBJ2-7
D: -
V: TRBV7-7

CDR3: CASSSFSGDSYNEQFF
DNA: TGTGCCAGCAGCTCCTTCAGCGGGGACTCCTACAATGAGCAGTTCTTC
size: once
J: TRBJ2-1
D: TRBD2
V: TRBV7-6

CDR3: CASSLAGTYEQYF
DNA: TGTGCCAGCAGTTTAGCCGGGACCTACGAGCAGTACTTC
size: -
J: TRBJ2-7
D: -
V: TRBV27

CDR3: CASSYGRDYGYTF
DNA: TGTGCCAGCAGTTACGGGCGAGACTATGGCTACACCTTC
size: -
J: TRBJ1-2
D: -
V: TRBV6-6

CDR3: CASGSGSRGTQYF
DNA: TGTGCCAGCGGTAGCGGGAGTAGGGGTACGCAGTATTTT
size: -
J: TRBJ2-3
D: TRBD2
V: TRBV27

CDR3: CASSLVGATYEQYF
DNA: TGTGCCAGCAGCTTAGTCGGGGCTACCTACGAGCAGTACTTC
size: -
J: TRBJ2-7
D: -
V: TRBV7-8